This T cell receptor (beta chain) was captured by sequencing in a study of early T cells in non-severe SARS-CoV-2 infection. Study outcomes and limitations: Database matching using VDJdb favored anti-spike CD8 responses, with private and CD4 specificities left missing.

CDR3 length equals 14 residues. From germline, CDR1 is MNHEY and CDR2 SVGAGI. V dropped 1 base and J dropped 6; count of bases not matched to a gene: 5. Unique molecular identifiers (one per individual cDNA molecule) were attached. From the 5' RACE reads, TCRdb called clonotypes with MiXCR, one entry per CDR3 protein. This sample has about 81,000 distinct CDR3 sequences; about 6.5% occur once, and the top ten carry roughly 7.8%. Notes on this clonotype: Its antigen is undetermined.

The source of this sequence is an adult who was a healthcare worker with PCR-confirmed SARS-CoV-2 infection or an uninfected control (not recorded which). V gene TRBV6-5 combines with J gene TRBJ1-2, with 7 nucleotides matching TRBD1. Material for sequencing was whole blood. Written as DNA, the CDR3 is TGTGCCAGCAGTTACTATGACAGGGCTAATGGCTACACCTTC. Residues: CASSYYDRANGYTF.